Below are 26 T cell receptor beta chains sequenced from a single sample in a study of response to subunit inactivated influenza vaccine. TCRdb recomputed calls from the RT-PCR reads with MiXCR, one row per CDR3 protein. The table lists about 700,000 distinct CDR3 sequences, around 16% of them singletons. The sequencing here drew on PBMCs from blood, taken approximately 12 days after vaccination. The receptors derive from a man between 45 and 60 years old who received an inactivated influenza vaccine.

This clonotype was counted only a few times. The V and J genes are TRBV10-3 and TRBJ2-7, with D perhaps given as TRBD1 or TRBD2 (6 bases each). Germline V gives CDR1 ENHRY, CDR2 SYGVKD. The CDR3 extends over 13 amino acids. The V gene lost 5 bases and the J gene lost 5 bases, with 13 bases spanning the gap. The CDR3 loop reads CAISPGAPNEQYF. The CDR3 DNA is TGTGCCATCAGTCCGGGGGCGCCGAACGAGCAGTACTTC.

This clonotype was detected a few times. The rearrangement joins TRBV5-1 to TRBJ1-4, with TRBD1 matching 8 bases. The CDR3 has 16 residues. CDR1 SGHRS and CDR2 YFSETQ come from the germline V gene. V was pared by 4 bases and J by 2 bases, with 7 bases of the junction left unmatched. Written as DNA, the CDR3 is TGCGCCAGCAGCATAGGACAGGGTTCCACTAATGAAAAACTGTTTTTT. It specifies CASSIGQGSTNEKLFF.

The chain is built from TRBV12-3 or TRBV12-4 and TRBJ2-3, with D perhaps matching TRBD1 (6 bases). There are 14 residues in the CDR3. V was cut by 6 bases and J by 5 bases, with 15 bases left in between. The CDR3 DNA reads TGTGCCAGCAGACGAACAGGGTCAAGAGATACGCAGTATTTT. Its protein is CASRRTGSRDTQYF.

The J gene is TRBJ2-2, the V gene TRBV9, with D hard to call. CDR3 length: 16 residues. Germline V CDR1 and CDR2: SGDLS, YYNGEE. Trimming took off 3 bases at V and 0 bases at J, with 12 bases between the two ends. The CDR3 DNA follows: TGTGCCAGCAGCGCCGAATGGGCGGCGAACACCGGGGAGCTGTTTTTT. Encoded protein: CASSAEWAANTGELFF.

The J gene is TRBJ2-7, the V gene TRBV13; D possibly corresponds to TRBD2 (5 bases). The V end was cut by 5 bases, the J end by 5 bases, with 13 bases between. Per the germline V gene, CDR1 is PRHDT and CDR2 is FYEKMQ (reference sequence). The CDR3 covers 13 residues. The CDR3 DNA is TGTGCCAGCAGCCCCAGAGCCGGGAACGAGCAGTACTTC. It translates to CASSPRAGNEQYF.

The rearrangement links TRBV5-1 to TRBJ1-1, with TRBD1 matching over 10 bases. Germline CDR1 is SGHRS and CDR2 is YFSETQ. This CDR3 spans 15 amino acids. With 4 bases clipped from V and 0 bases from J, the junction kept 3 bases outside the gene matches. CDR3 nucleotide sequence: TGCGCCAGCAGCCCGGACAGGGGGGTGAACACTGAAGCTTTCTTT. Its protein product is CASSPDRGVNTEAFF.

The CDR3 region has the DNA TGTGCCAGCAACCTGGACAGTTTCACCGGGGAGCTGTTTTTT. Residues: CASNLDSFTGELFF. V is TRBV12-3 or TRBV12-4 and J is TRBJ2-2; perhaps TRBD1 as D (6 bases). V lost 7 bases to trimming and J lost 4 bases, with 13 bases between them. CDR3 length: 14 residues.

This rearrangement joins TRBV28 to TRBJ1-5; TRBD1 aligns across 8 bases. There are 18 residues in the CDR3. Germline trimming cut 7 bases from V and 1 base from J; bases unmatched to any gene: 15. Per germline, CDR1 MDHEN and CDR2 SYDVKM. CDR3 coding DNA: TGTGCCAGCATCTTGGCAGGGGGCGCCGGGGGGAGCAATCAGCCCCAGCATTTT. The encoded protein is CASILAGGAGGSNQPQHF.

The V gene is TRBV29-1, the J gene TRBJ2-7, with 7 bases fitting TRBD1. Looked up from germline, CDR1 is SQVTM and CDR2 is ANQGSEA. This CDR3 has 12 residues. The V gene end was trimmed by 5 bases and the J gene end by 7 bases; junction bases not matched to a gene: 8. CDR3 residues: CSVPTGSSEQYF. The CDR3, as DNA: TGCAGCGTTCCGACAGGGAGTTCGGAGCAGTACTTC.

This clonotype was found a few times. The chain joins TRBV6-5 to TRBJ2-5, with 7 positions matching TRBD2. Germline CDR1 and CDR2: MNHEY and SVGAGI. V gave up 5 bases and J gave up 4 bases; unmatched junction bases: 16. The CDR3 length is 17 residues. In DNA form, the CDR3 reads TGTGCCAGCAGTCACGGGGTTCGCGGGAGTCGCTTAGAGACCCAGTACTTC. It yields the protein CASSHGVRGSRLETQYF.

The chain carries TRBV7-9 and TRBJ2-5; 9 bases are a match to TRBD1. After removal of 3 bases from V and 5 bases from J, the junction contained 7 bases not matched to a gene. The length of the CDR3 is 15 residues. The germline CDR1 and CDR2 sequences are SEHNR and FQNEAQ (reference sequence). The CDR3: CASSFGQGMGETQYF. Here the CDR3 DNA reads TGTGCCAGCAGCTTCGGACAGGGGATGGGGGAGACCCAGTACTTC.

This chain's CDR3 is CASGLGRQGAQKAYNEQFF. For the CDR3, the DNA is TGTGCCAGCGGACTCGGTAGACAGGGGGCCCAAAAAGCCTACAATGAGCAGTTCTTC. This chain links TRBV3-1 with TRBJ2-1, with 10 bases that match TRBD1. CDR3 size: 19 residues. Germline trimming cut 8 bases from V and 2 bases from J; bases unmatched to any gene: 18. The V gene's germline CDR1 is LGHDT and CDR2 YNNKEL (reference sequence).

There are a few counts of this clonotype. This sequence joins TRBV10-3 and TRBJ2-5; 12 positions agree with TRBD2. V was pared by 10 bases and J by 3 bases, with 3 bases of the junction left unmatched. The CDR3 runs 13 residues. Germline V gives CDR1 ENHRY, CDR2 SYGVKD. The CDR3 protein is CATLAGGKETQYF. CDR3 coding DNA: TGTGCCACCCTAGCGGGGGGGAAAGAGACCCAGTACTTC.

The chain is built from TRBV11-2 and TRBJ1-1; maybe TRBD1 (5 bases). CDR1 SGHAT and CDR2 FQNNGV come from the germline V gene. The CDR3 extends over 20 amino acids. V was pared by 5 bases and J by 4 bases, with 32 bases between. The CDR3 spells CASSPAPLWTRSRRVTEAFF. In DNA form, the CDR3 reads TGTGCCAGCAGCCCCGCGCCCTTATGGACACGGAGTAGGCGGGTCACTGAAGCTTTCTTT. The whole variable domain, filled in from reference TRBV11-2 and TRBJ1-1, reads EAGVAQSPRYKIIEKRQSVAFWCNPISGHATLYWYQQILGQGPKLLIQFQNNGVVDDSQLPKDRFSAERLKGVDSTLKIQPAKLEDSAVYLCASSPAPLWTRSRRVTEAFFGQGTRLTVV.

There are a few counts of this clonotype. The chain has TRBV20-1 and TRBJ2-7; D is undetermined. Trimming pared 1 base from V and 0 bases from J, leaving 7 bases between. Germline CDR1 DFQATT, CDR2 SNEGSKA (reference sequence). CDR3 length: 13 residues. CDR3 protein: CSARVLSSYEQYF. DNA of the CDR3: TGCAGTGCTAGAGTCCTGAGCTCCTACGAGCAGTACTTC.

This clonotype was observed a few times. The chain employs TRBV20-1 and TRBJ2-3; 7 bases map to TRBD2. CDR1 is DFQATT, CDR2 SNEGSKA, per germline (reference sequence). The CDR3 runs to 19 residues. Trimming took 3 bases from V and 0 from J; bases not matched to a gene: 18. Written as DNA, the CDR3 is TGCAGTGCTAGCTCGTACCGGCTAAACAGCGGGAAGAGCACAGATACGCAGTATTTT. This encodes CSASSYRLNSGKSTDTQYF.

The chain links TRBV19 to TRBJ2-5; no firm D call. V lost 10 bases, J lost 3 bases, and 21 bases lay in between. The germline gives CDR1 LNHDA, CDR2 SQIVND (reference sequence). The CDR3 consists of 15 residues. CDR3 in DNA: TGTGCCACCCCGACACCCGGGCTACAGAAAGAGACCCAGTACTTC. It yields the protein CATPTPGLQKETQYF.

The chain recombines TRBV9 with TRBJ2-7; possibly TRBD2 for D (6 bases). This CDR3 is built from 15 residues. V was cut by 0 bases and J by 0 bases, with 10 bases left in between. Germline V gene sequence: CDR1 SGDLS, CDR2 YYNGEE. CDR3 sequence reads: CASSVDAGSSYEQYF. CDR3 DNA: TGTGCCAGCAGCGTAGATGCGGGGAGCTCCTACGAGCAGTACTTC.

The J gene is TRBJ2-5, the V gene TRBV10-3; 7 nucleotides match TRBD1. From germline, CDR1 is ENHRY and CDR2 SYGVKD. The V gene end was trimmed by 2 bases and the J gene end by 8 bases; junction bases not matched to a gene: 2. The CDR3 consists of 12 residues. This CDR3 is CAISEGTATQYF. The CDR3 coding sequence is TGTGCCATCAGTGAGGGGACAGCTACCCAGTACTTC.

The V call is TRBV20-1, the J call TRBJ2-1; 8 bases align to TRBD1. The CDR3 is 14 amino acids. Trimming took 2 bases from V and 3 from J; bases not matched to a gene: 3. CDR1 and CDR2 (germline): DFQATT, SNEGSKA (reference sequence). The CDR3 DNA reads TGCAGTGCTAGATGGACAGGGAACTACAATGAGCAGTTCTTC. Encoded protein: CSARWTGNYNEQFF.

This clonotype occurred a few times. The J gene is TRBJ2-2, the V gene TRBV4-3; D not certain. V was shortened by 0 bases and J by 3 bases, with 5 bases between the two germline ends. This CDR3 spans 14 amino acids. Germline CDR1 LGHNA, CDR2 YSLEER. CDR3 loop: CASSQERDTGELFF. The CDR3 bases are TGCGCCAGCAGCCAAGAGAGAGACACCGGGGAGCTGTTTTTT.

The sample holds a few counts of this clonotype. The rearrangement uses TRBV29-1 and TRBJ1-1; no clear D gene. Trimming took off 7 bases at V and 8 bases at J, with 11 bases between the two ends. The CDR3 is 10 amino acids. Looked up from germline, CDR1 is SQVTM and CDR2 is ANQGSEA. The CDR3 sequence: CSGREEEAFF. Here the CDR3 DNA reads TGCAGCGGGAGGGAAGAGGAAGCTTTCTTT. The complete variable domain, with remaining parts taken from reference TRBV29-1 and TRBJ1-1, reads SAVISQKPSRDICQRGTSLTIQCQVDSQVTMMFWYRQQPGQSLTLIATANQGSEATYESGFVIDKFPISRPNLTFSTLTVSNMSPEDSSIYLCSGREEEAFFGQGTRLTVV.

The rearrangement links TRBV6-5 to TRBJ1-6, with D possibly being TRBD1 (5 bases). The V end lost 2 bases, the J end lost 8 bases, and 10 bases lay between the germline ends. The CDR3 has 14 residues. CDR1 and CDR2 from the germline V gene are MNHEY and SVGAGI. The CDR3 loop is CASSYGGSYSPLHF. DNA for the CDR3: TGTGCCAGCAGTTACGGGGGTAGTTATTCACCCCTCCACTTT.

This clonotype was recorded many times. The chain joins TRBV3-1 to TRBJ2-7; 9 bases match TRBD1. V gave up 3 bases and J gave up 7 bases; unmatched junction bases: 7. Germline V gives CDR1 LGHDT, CDR2 YNNKEL (reference sequence). This CDR3 is 14 amino acids long. The chain's CDR3 is CASSHRDRDGEQYF. DNA of the CDR3: TGTGCCAGCAGCCACCGGGACAGGGATGGAGAGCAGTACTTC.

For this clonotype: Its ends do not fully match the called genes, so a read error is possible. The CDR3 region is CASSVATSGSVLTGELFF. Here the CDR3 DNA reads TGTGCCAGCAGTGTAGCGACTAGCGGGAGTGTCTTGACCGGGGAGCTGTTTTTT. The rearrangement joins TRBV12-3 or TRBV12-4 to TRBJ2-2, with 12 bases fitting TRBD2. The CDR3 covers 18 residues.

This clonotype occurred a few times. The gene calls are TRBV6-2 or TRBV6-3 and TRBJ2-7; 7 bases are a match to TRBD1. CDR3 length: 11 residues. Germline CDR1 MNHEY, CDR2 SVGEGT. V gave up 10 bases and J gave up 4 bases; unmatched junction bases: 4. As DNA, the CDR3 is TGTGCCACCGGACAGGATTACGAGCAGTACTTC. This sequence encodes CATGQDYEQYF.